This T cell receptor (beta chain) is from a study of vaccination and CD4 T cells after COVID-19. Study in general: In the convalescent cohort, there were six males and four females, two of them Hispanic. General observations from the study: In convalescent patients, 304 of 307 vaccine-specific clones were spike mono-reactive. Relatively few convalescent patients were studied, without early post-infection timepoints. SARS-CoV-2-reactive clonotypes rose nonsignificantly, with the median going from approximately 21 to 40.

Trimming cost V 2 bases and J 1 base, with 9 bases left between them. The CDR3 contains 15 residues. Germline CDR1 and CDR2: MNHEY and SVGAGI. Turning to this clonotype: Antigen: not known.

Each CDR3 protein gets one entry after TCRdb re-called the PCR reads with MiXCR. The table includes tens of thousands of distinct CDR3 sequences, under 60% detected once. The chain joins TRBV6-5 to TRBJ2-1, with D perhaps matching TRBD1 or TRBD2 (5 bases each). The sample consisted of CD4+ T cells from blood, taken before SARS-CoV-2 vaccination. The clonotype comes from a human donor who had recovered from COVID-19. The CDR3, as DNA: TGTGCCAGCAGTTACGAGGGGCAGTCCTACAATGAGCAGTTCTTC. This gives the protein CASSYEGQSYNEQFF.